The 4 T cell receptor beta chains below come from one sample, sequenced in a study of blood T cell repertoires in COVID-19. Clones were sequenced by immunoSEQ multiplex PCR, and TCRdb holds only the in-frame ones, with some missing. Altogether 150,000 to 200,000 clones are present, around 90% being singletons, with the ten largest covering about 22%. Sequenced: peripheral blood. These receptor sequences come from a man in his fifties or sixties with active or convalescent COVID-19.

In its sample, this clone was seen once. This chain connects TRBV24-1 to TRBJ1-4, with D unresolved. Germline CDR1 is KGHDR and CDR2 is SFDVKD. The CDR3 extends over 16 amino acids. Deletions cut 8 bases from V and 0 bases from J, with 15 bases between. CDR3 DNA: TGTGCCACCATGATTGGGGAGCCAGCAACTAATGAAAAACTGTTTTTT. It is translated as CATMIGEPATNEKLFF.

The chain couples TRBV10-3 to TRBJ2-2; the D gene is possibly TRBD1 (6 bases). Trimming took off 10 bases at V and 0 bases at J, with 12 bases between the two ends. This CDR3 comprises 14 residues. Germline V gene data show CDR1 as ENHRY and CDR2 as SYGVKD. The CDR3 bases are TGTGCCACCAAAGGACAGTCGAACACCGGGGAGCTGTTTTTT. Protein: CATKGQSNTGELFF.

The V gene is TRBV4-1, the J gene TRBJ2-1; 9 positions agree with TRBD2. Germline values: CDR1 MGHRA, CDR2 YSYEKL. V lost 1 base, J lost 2 bases, and 3 bases stayed unmatched. The CDR3 has 16 residues. The CDR3 DNA follows: TGCGCCAGCAGCCAAGTGGTAGCGGGGGCCTACAATGAGCAGTTCTTC. Its translation: CASSQVVAGAYNEQFF.

V is TRBV19 and J is TRBJ1-2, with D perhaps TRBD1 (6 bases). Germline CDR1 and CDR2: LNHDA and SQIVND (reference sequence). CDR3 length: 14 residues. The V end was cut by 10 bases, the J end by 8 bases, with 23 bases between. CDR3 nucleotides: TGTGCCATAAATATCGGAGCCGGGGGGCGAGGCTACACCTTC. Amino acid sequence: CAINIGAGGRGYTF.